Listed below are T cell receptor beta chains from one sample, sequenced in a study of T cells after somatic rescue of genetic block. Clones were read by immunoSEQ multiplex PCR, and TCRdb kept only the in-frame ones, dropping some. The sample carries about 67,000 clones, 92% recorded once. Input material: peripheral blood mononuclear cells (PBMCs). All receptors derive from a man in his forties. CDR3s include the opening cysteine and the closing phenylalanine or tryptophan. The D gene is left open where the match is weak. Clone sizes are given selectively: once, few, many, or a class where the clone is expanded.

>-|TRBD2|TRBJ2-7|TRBV27
TGTGCCAGCAGGTCATCCCTAGCGGGAGGCCGCCACGAGCAGTACTTC
CASRSSLAGGRHEQYF
>-|-|TRBJ1-4|TRBV28
TGTGCCAGCAGTTTATCTCGGACCTGGGCTGAAAAACTGTTTTTT
CASSLSRTWAEKLFF
>-|-|TRBJ2-1|TRBV5-4
TGTGCCAGCAGCTTGGGAGCAACCGCAAATGAGCAGTTCTTC
CASSLGATANEQFF
>once|-|TRBJ2-7|TRBV18
TGTGCCAGCTCACCACCCGACGGACAAGGGTGGCAGCAGTACTTC
CASSPPDGQGWQQYF
>once|-|TRBJ2-3|TRBV5-1
TGCGCCAGCAGCTTGGCCGGGTCAGATACGCAGTATTTT
CASSLAGSDTQYF
>-|-|TRBJ2-1|TRBV5-1
TGCGCCAGCAGGTCGGGCGAAACGCCATACAATGAGCAGTTCTTC
CASRSGETPYNEQFF
>-|-|TRBJ2-7|TRBV7-8
TGTGCCAGCAGCTTAGCGCGTCTAACCTACGAGCAGTACTTC
CASSLARLTYEQYF
>-|TRBD2|TRBJ2-3|TRBV27
TGTGCCAGCAGTTTGAGACTAGCGGGAGGGCCTAATACAGATACGCAGTATTTT
CASSLRLAGGPNTDTQYF
>once|-|TRBJ2-3|TRBV7-2
TGTGCCAGCACAACCGGCTGGAGGGAGAGTCCTAGCACAGATACGCAGTATTTT
CASTTGWRESPSTDTQYF
>once|TRBD1|TRBJ2-3|TRBV27
TGTGCCAGCAGCTCAGGGGGACAGGGAACAGATACGCAGTATTTT
CASSSGGQGTDTQYF
>once|-|TRBJ2-7|TRBV7-2
TGTGCCAGCAGCTTAGCGGCCAGGGAGTACGAGCAGTACTTC
CASSLAAREYEQYF
>-|TRBD1|TRBJ1-1|TRBV27
TGTGCCAGCAGCCCCCCCGGGGCAGGGGGGCTGGACACTGAAGCTTTCTTT
CASSPPGAGGLDTEAFF
>-|-|TRBJ2-3|TRBV5-6
TGTGCCAGCAGCTTGGATCGCACAGATACGCAGTATTTT
CASSLDRTDTQYF
>-|TRBD2|TRBJ2-2|TRBV18
TGTGCCAGCTCACCACTCGCTAGCGGGGAGACATACACCGGGGAGCTGTTTTTT
CASSPLASGETYTGELFF
>-|-|TRBJ1-2|TRBV28
TGTGCCAGCATCTCCCCCGGGACGGTAGTGTATGGCTACACCTTC
CASISPGTVVYGYTF
>-|-|TRBJ2-2|TRBV6-5
TGTGCCAGCAGTACCCCACAGGGCGTTACCGGGGAGCTGTTTTTT
CASSTPQGVTGELFF
>-|-|TRBJ2-3|TRBV4-1
TGCGCCAGCAGCCCGGACGCCCGACGGACAGATACGCAGTATTTT
CASSPDARRTDTQYF
>-|-|TRBJ1-4|TRBV28
TGTGCCAGCAGTTTAAGACAGCTAAATGAAAAACTGTTTTTT
CASSLRQLNEKLFF
>-|-|TRBJ1-5|TRBV6-1
TGTGCCAGCAGTGAAGCGCTTCTTTTCGCAGGATATCAGCCCCAGCATTTT
CASSEALLFAGYQPQHF
>-|-|TRBJ1-4|TRBV27
TGTGCCAGCAGATTTAGAGGGACCACTAATGAAAAACTGTTTTTT
CASRFRGTTNEKLFF
>-|-|TRBJ2-2|TRBV27
TGTGCCAGCAGTTTAAGGGCCGGCTACACCGGGGAGCTGTTTTTT
CASSLRAGYTGELFF
>-|-|TRBJ2-2|TRBV7-8
TGTGCCAGCAGCTTAGGGGGGTGGGGAGGCACCGGGGAGCTGTTTTTT
CASSLGGWGGTGELFF
>once|-|TRBJ1-2|TRBV28
TGTGCCAGCTGCCGGCCCCTTAAAGGCTACACCTTC
CASCRPLKGYTF
>-|-|TRBJ2-3|TRBV6-1
TGTGCCAGCAGTGGGGGCACAGATATGCAGTATTTT
CASSGGTDMQYF
>-|-|TRBJ2-7|TRBV25-1
TGTGCCAGCAGTGAATCAGGGAGTCGGGGGTTCGAGCAGTACTTC
CASSESGSRGFEQYF
>-|-|TRBJ2-1|TRBV6-6
TGTGCCACCCTACCTCCTGCGACGTTCTCAAATGAGCAGTTCTTC
CATLPPATFSNEQFF
>-|-|TRBJ2-1|TRBV2
TGTGCCAGCAGTGAGGGGTACAGCGAGCAGTTCTTC
CASSEGYSEQFF
>-|-|TRBJ2-7|TRBV30
TGTGCCTGGAGTGTTTGGTCCGGCGAGCAGTACTTC
CAWSVWSGEQYF
>-|-|TRBJ2-5|TRBV5-4
TGTGCCAGCAGCTTGGCCAGTGACGCACGCCAGCAAGAGACCCAGTACTTC
CASSLASDARQQETQYF
>-|-|TRBJ2-1|TRBV20-1
TGCAGTGCTCCCGCTGGGCGGCGGCAGTTCTTC
CSAPAGRRQFF
>-|TRBD2|TRBJ2-7|TRBV15
TGTGCCACCAGCACTCCGGGGGGAGAAAGCTCCTACGAGCAGTACTTC
CATSTPGGESSYEQYF
>-|TRBD1|TRBJ2-5|TRBV5-5
TGTGCCAGCAGCCAAACAGGGGGAGGAGAGACCCAGTACTTC
CASSQTGGGETQYF